The 17 T cell receptor beta chains below all came from one sample that was sequenced in a study of blood T cell repertoires in COVID-19. Data came from immunoSEQ multiplex PCR; TCRdb stores just in-frame clones and leaves some out. This repertoire shows some 290,000 clones, 90% found once; its top ten account for about 1%. Sequenced: peripheral blood. The receptors here all came from a woman in her thirties or forties with COVID-19, enrolled during active disease.

This clone is a singleton in its sample. The chain uses TRBV19 and TRBJ2-5, with D tentatively TRBD2 (5 bases). Germline-derived CDR1 and CDR2 are LNHDA and SQIVND (reference sequence). Trimming stripped 4 bases from V and 2 bases from J, with 11 bases between. The CDR3 is 14 amino acids. The CDR3 coding sequence is TGTGCCAGTAGTAATCGTAGGAGGCAAGAGACCCAGTACTTC. It encodes CASSNRRRQETQYF.

The chain carries TRBV3-1 (or the pseudogene TRBV3-2) and TRBJ1-6, with 10 positions matching TRBD1. The V segment lost 4 bases and the J segment 4 bases; nucleotides outside the gene matches: 7. The CDR3 has 17 amino acids. The germline CDR1 and CDR2 sequences are LGHDT and YNNKEL (reference sequence). This CDR3 is CASSPRTGGSYNSPLHF. CDR3 sequence (DNA): TGTGCCAGCAGCCCCCGGACAGGGGGTTCTTATAATTCACCCCTCCACTTT.

This clone was picked up a small number of times. This chain uses TRBV19 with TRBJ1-5; D possibly corresponds to TRBD1 (6 bases). The CDR3 loop spans 14 amino acids. CDR1 and CDR2 (germline): LNHDA, SQIVND (reference sequence). Trimming stripped 0 bases from V and 7 bases from J, with 10 bases between. The CDR3 coding sequence is TGTGCCAGTAGTATAGACCCAGGGGTCCAGCCCCAGCATTTT. This sequence encodes CASSIDPGVQPQHF.

About this clone itself: The sample holds other DNA sequences that translate to the same CDR3. V usage is TRBV5-1 and J usage is TRBJ1-1; D is uncertain. Germline CDR1 and CDR2: SGHRS and YFSETQ. V was trimmed by 4 bases and J by 1 base, leaving 8 bases between them. The CDR3 has 13 amino acids. The CDR3: CASSLTGNTEAFF. Here the CDR3 DNA reads TGCGCCAGCAGCCTAACGGGGAACACTGAAGCTTTCTTT.

J is TRBJ1-1 and V is TRBV19, with D possibly matching TRBD1 (5 bases). Germline lookup yields CDR1 LNHDA and CDR2 SQIVND (reference sequence). This CDR3 contains 16 residues. Trimming cost V 3 bases and J 1 base, with 15 bases left between them. This CDR3 reads CASSMVRARGNTEAFF. Written as DNA, the CDR3 is TGTGCCAGTAGTATGGTCAGGGCTAGGGGGAACACTGAAGCTTTCTTT.

The chain is built from TRBV6-5 and TRBJ2-7; TRBD1 matches at 9 bases. This CDR3 spans 12 amino acids. V shed 5 bases and J 6 bases; nucleotides not matched to a gene: 2. Germline V gene lookup returns CDR1 MNHEY and CDR2 SVGAGI. For the CDR3, the DNA is TGTGCCAGCAGTCGGGACAGGGTCGAGCAGTACTTC. Its translation is CASSRDRVEQYF.

V usage is TRBV19 and J usage is TRBJ1-6, with 8 nucleotides matching TRBD1. From germline, CDR1 is LNHDA and CDR2 SQIVND (reference sequence). V lost 2 bases and J lost 7; bases outside the gene matches: 7. CDR3 length equals 16 residues. The CDR3 DNA sequence: TGTGCCAGTAGTATAAACCAGGGGGCGCAGAATTCACCCCTCCACTTT. This gives the protein CASSINQGAQNSPLHF. The entire variable domain, with the rest obtained from reference TRBV19 and TRBJ1-6, is as follows: DGGITQSPKYLFRKEGQNVTLSCEQNLNHDAMYWYRQDPGQGLRLIYYSQIVNDFQKGDIAEGYSVSREKKESFPLTVTSAQKNPTAFYLCASSINQGAQNSPLHFGNGTRLTVT.

J is TRBJ1-2 and V is TRBV6-5, with D perhaps TRBD1 (6 bases). Germline values: CDR1 MNHEY, CDR2 SVGAGI. The CDR3 length is 14 residues. V was cut by 5 bases and J by 8 bases, with 18 bases left in between. Written as DNA, the CDR3 is TGTGCCAGCAGTCGTTTGGGGGCCGATCAGGGCTACACCTTC. Translating gives CASSRLGADQGYTF.

This clone was counted once. The chain links TRBV7-2 to TRBJ1-2; TRBD1 might be the D (5 bases). V was trimmed by 4 bases and J by 1 base, leaving 7 bases between them. In germline, CDR1 is SGHTA, CDR2 FQGNSA. The CDR3 is 13 residues long. The CDR3 loop is CASSSQGNYGYTF. In DNA, the CDR3 is TGTGCCAGCAGCTCTCAGGGTAACTATGGCTACACCTTC.

The chain links TRBV11-2 to TRBJ2-7, with 7 bases matching TRBD2. The CDR3 covers 14 residues. Germline CDR1 and CDR2: SGHAT and FQNNGV. V gave up 5 bases and J gave up 3 bases; unmatched junction bases: 7. The CDR3 protein is CASSRGVSYYEQYF. The CDR3 DNA reads TGTGCCAGCAGCCGGGGGGTCAGTTACTACGAGCAGTACTTC.

This chain uses TRBV29-1 with TRBJ1-3, with a possible D match to TRBD1 (6 bases). Trimming pared 6 bases from V and 4 bases from J, leaving 13 bases between. Germline values: CDR1 SQVTM, CDR2 ANQGSEA. The CDR3 is 13 amino acids. This chain's CDR3 is CSVDPGEGNTIYF. CDR3 sequence (DNA): TGCAGCGTCGACCCAGGGGAGGGAAACACCATATATTTT.

This clone was seen a single time. The rearrangement joins TRBV11-1 to TRBJ1-1; possibly TRBD1 for D (5 bases). CDR3 size: 15 residues. Between the trimmed V and J ends, which lost 6 bases and 4 bases, there was a span of 18 bases. Per germline, CDR1 SGHAT and CDR2 FQDESV (reference sequence). CDR3 amino acids: CASSGRGAISTEAFF. The DNA for the CDR3 is TGTGCCAGCAGTGGGCGCGGGGCGATTTCCACTGAAGCTTTCTTT.

The chain carries TRBV28 and TRBJ2-1, with no clear D. This CDR3 region has 13 residues. Trimming pared 6 bases from V and 6 bases from J, leaving 12 bases between. CDR1 MDHEN and CDR2 SYDVKM come from the germline V gene. The CDR3 DNA follows: TGTGCCAGCAGAAAGAAACTTTCCAATGAGCAGTTCTTC. Protein sequence: CASRKKLSNEQFF.

V is TRBV5-1 and J is TRBJ1-3; 7 bases agree with TRBD1. The V segment lost 4 bases and the J segment 0 bases; nucleotides outside the gene matches: 10. Germline assignment: CDR1 SGHRS and CDR2 YFSETQ. The CDR3 totals 17 residues. CDR3 region: CASSLLKQGSSGNTIYF. The CDR3 DNA is TGCGCCAGCAGCCTCTTAAAACAGGGGAGCTCTGGAAACACCATATATTTT.

The chain couples TRBV7-2 to TRBJ2-3, with 9 bases lining up with TRBD2. CDR3 size: 15 residues. Germline CDR1 SGHTA, CDR2 FQGNSA. V lost 6 bases to trimming and J lost 5 bases; unmatched junction nucleotides: 9. The CDR3 coding sequence is TGTGCCAGCAGTCGTGTGACTAGCGGCCTAGATACGCAGTATTTT. Protein: CASSRVTSGLDTQYF.

The J gene is TRBJ2-3, the V gene TRBV19, with 12 nucleotides matching TRBD2. From germline, CDR1 is LNHDA and CDR2 SQIVND (reference sequence). CDR3 length: 18 residues. Trimming removed 3 bases from V and 6 bases from J; junction bases left unmatched: 13. The CDR3 loop is CASSMVAPLAGGRDTQYF. The CDR3 bases are TGTGCCAGTAGTATGGTGGCGCCGCTAGCGGGGGGGAGGGATACGCAGTATTTT. Variable domain in full (rest from reference TRBV19 and TRBJ2-3): DGGITQSPKYLFRKEGQNVTLSCEQNLNHDAMYWYRQDPGQGLRLIYYSQIVNDFQKGDIAEGYSVSREKKESFPLTVTSAQKNPTAFYLCASSMVAPLAGGRDTQYFGPGTRLTVL.

The chain has TRBV6-1 and TRBJ1-2, with unresolved D. CDR1 is MNHNS and CDR2 is SASEGT in the germline V gene. CDR3 length equals 13 residues. Trimming took 2 bases from V and 3 from J, leaving 7 bases between them. CDR3 residues: CASSEQAYYGYTF. The DNA for the CDR3 is TGTGCCAGCAGTGAACAGGCCTACTATGGCTACACCTTC.